This T cell receptor beta chain was profiled in a study of T-cell memory formation after mild COVID-19. TCRdb recomputed calls from the 5' RACE reads with MiXCR, one row per CDR3 protein. Among about 360,000 distinct CDR3 sequences, roughly an eighth were seen once, and the ten largest hold about 22%. The CDR3 consists of 14 residues. J lost 1 base, V lost 6 bases, and 3 bases had no gene match. Sequences were obtained from PBMCs or a T cell subset sorted from them (not recorded which). This chain links TRBV12-3 or TRBV12-4 with TRBJ2-3; 8 bases line up with TRBD2. The clonotype was recovered from a man aged 18 to 30 who had mild COVID-19 (a few samples of this study predate the infection). Cell type and time point are not known. This CDR3 is CASSHGGGTDTQYF. The CDR3, as DNA: TGTGCCAGCAGCCACGGGGGGGGCACAGATACGCAGTATTTT.